This is a list of T cell receptor beta chains from one sample in a study of OX40 agonist ivuxolimab in advanced cancers. The table came from immunoSEQ multiplex PCR; TCRdb's copy has only in-frame clones and leaves some out. The sample carries some 39,000 clones, about 85% recorded once. Sequences were derived from CD4+ or CD8+ T cells sorted from blood, sampled in a trial of the OX40 agonist ivuxolimab. Receptors were obtained from an adult with an advanced solid tumor such as melanoma, head and neck, liver or kidney cancer. The CDR3 runs from the conserved cysteine through the conserved F or W. The order of the fields is J gene, clone size, V gene, D gene, CDR3 DNA, CDR3 protein. The D gene is left open where the match is weak. Not every row has a clone size; where given, it reads once, few, many or a size class.

>TRBJ1-1|NA|TRBV12-2|NA
TGTGCAAGTCGCTCAAAGGGGTCCAAAGTGGAAGCTTTCTTT
CASRSKGSKVEAFF
>TRBJ2-3|NA|TRBV19|NA
TGTGCCAGTAGTCCCCGTGGAGGTTCAGATACGCAGTATTTT
CASSPRGGSDTQYF
>TRBJ2-1|once|TRBV7-9|NA
TGTGCCAGCAGCTTAGGGGGCCAATACAATGAGCAGTTCTTC
CASSLGGQYNEQFF
>TRBJ1-1|NA|TRBV19|NA
TGTGCCAGTAGTACCAATTTAGGACCAGGCGGCACTGAAGCTTTCTTT
CASSTNLGPGGTEAFF
>TRBJ2-2|NA|TRBV10-2|TRBD2
TGCGCCAGCAGTGCCGGGCGGGGGGTTTGGTACACCGGGGAGCTGTTTTTT
CASSAGRGVWYTGELFF
>TRBJ1-5|NA|TRBV19|NA
TGTGCCAGTAGTACTGTTTGGACGGTGCTTCGGGGCAATCAGCCCCAGCATTTT
CASSTVWTVLRGNQPQHF
>TRBJ2-7|NA|TRBV11-2|NA
TGTGCCAGCAGCCCGAACCATGGGGCCGAGCAGTACTTC
CASSPNHGAEQYF
>TRBJ2-7|NA|TRBV2|NA
TGTGCCAGCTCTCCTCCGGGACTCCTTTCTTTC
CASSPPGLLSF
>TRBJ2-5|NA|TRBV5-4|TRBD2
TGTGCCAGCAGCCGACTAGCGGAGACCCAGTACTTC
CASSRLAETQYF
>TRBJ1-5|NA|TRBV15|NA
TGTGCCACCGGGATGCCGGGCAATCAGCCCCAGCATTTT
CATGMPGNQPQHF
>TRBJ1-5|NA|TRBV28|NA
TGTGCCAGCAGTGATACTGGACAGTACAATCAGCCCCAGCATTTT
CASSDTGQYNQPQHF
>TRBJ2-7|NA|TRBV18|NA
TGTGCCAGCTCACCTACTCCCTACGAGCAGTACTTC
CASSPTPYEQYF
>TRBJ1-2|few|TRBV2|NA
TGTGCCAGCAGTGAACGCAGGGCGAACTATGGCTACACCTTC
CASSERRANYGYTF
>TRBJ1-1|NA|TRBV5-8|NA
TGTGCCAGCAGCTTCATAAGAGACACTGAAGCTTTCTTT
CASSFIRDTEAFF
>TRBJ2-5|NA|TRBV5-3|NA
TGTGCCAGAAGCGCATTAATAACAGGGTACCAAGAGACCCAGTACTTC
CARSALITGYQETQYF
>TRBJ1-1|NA|TRBV5-6|NA
TGTGCCAGCAGCTTGGGGGCCGGGATCTCATCCACTGAAGCTTTCTTT
CASSLGAGISSTEAFF
>TRBJ2-7|NA|TRBV7-2|NA
TGTGCCAGCATCCCCCAACCGGGCGGGGCTTACGAGCAGTACTTC
CASIPQPGGAYEQYF
>TRBJ1-1|NA|TRBV6-5|NA
TGTGCCAGCGCCCCGGCGACCATGAACACTGAAGCTTTCTTT
CASAPATMNTEAFF
>TRBJ2-2|NA|TRBV2|NA
TGTGCCAGCAGTGAAGGAGCGATAAAGCTGTTTTTT
CASSEGAIKLFF
>TRBJ1-3|NA|TRBV30|NA
TGTGCCTGGACAAAACCAGGACGGAGGGGGGGGTTTCGGCAAAACACCATATATTTT
CAWTKPGRRGGFRQNTIYF
>TRBJ2-7|NA|TRBV6-1|NA
TGTGCCAGCAGTGAATTTGCAAACAACCTCTTTTCCTACGAGCAGTACTTC
CASSEFANNLFSYEQYF
>TRBJ1-2|NA|TRBV7-8|NA
TGTGCCAGCAGCTTAGCTTCTGGTGGCTACACCTTC
CASSLASGGYTF
>TRBJ2-7|once|TRBV28|NA
TGTGCCAGCAGTTTTACCGGGGCCGTATCCTACGAGCAGTACTTC
CASSFTGAVSYEQYF
>TRBJ2-7|NA|TRBV5-1|TRBD1
TGCGCCAGCAGCTTGCAGGGACAGGGGTACGAGCAGTACTTC
CASSLQGQGYEQYF
>TRBJ2-2|NA|TRBV5-4|TRBD1
TGTGCCAGCAGCTCCGCCGGGACAGGGGCCCCCGGGGAGCTGTTTTTT
CASSSAGTGAPGELFF
>TRBJ2-1|once|TRBV5-6|NA
TGTGCCAGCAGCCGGTGGGGACTGTACAATGAGCAGTTCTTC
CASSRWGLYNEQFF